Sequencing of this TCR beta chain was carried out in a study of control samples from healthy donors and cancer patients. This CDR3 contains 14 residues. Looked up from germline, CDR1 is SNHLY and CDR2 is FYNNEI. Trimming removed 5 bases from V and 4 bases from J, with 14 bases in between. The repertoire was sequenced with immunoSEQ multiplex PCR; TCRdb's copy has only in-frame clones and lacks some. The data hold roughly 45,000 clones, with approximately 90% observed a single time. This sequence joins TRBV2 and TRBJ1-2, with a weak D call TRBD1 (6 bases). This TCR derives from a man in his thirties or forties with colorectal cancer. Material: PBMCs. CDR3 sequence: CASSIRDTSYGYTF. CDR3 nucleotides: TGTGCCAGCAGTATACGGGACACCAGCTATGGCTACACCTTC.